This passage covers 28 T cell receptor beta chains from one sample sequenced in a study of blood T cells in healthy people across ages (dated by TCRdb to between 2014 and 2017). Preparation of the library involved 5' RACE. Sequencing relied on an Illumina HiSeq 2500. A second PCR of roughly 6 to 11 cycles was run with a J-beta primer mix and a sample-barcoded 5' primer. The public reads were quality trimmed at Q25 with fastp and then assembled into clones with MiXCR by TCRdb, keeping productive beta chains. Entries are consolidated by CDR3 protein sequence, retaining the most common genes and DNA. The sample table lists some 640,000 distinct CDR3 sequences, roughly 49% of them with a count of one. In total, the top ten clones hold 25% to 35% of the sample. The sequenced material came from blood. The receptor set was obtained from a woman aged 55 to 70 in good health.

This clonotype was recorded once. Given a much more abundant clone one base away, this may be a read error. V is TRBV7-2 and J is TRBJ2-7, with no clear D. The CDR3 consists of 14 residues. CDR1 and CDR2 from the germline V gene are SGHTA and FQGNSA. The V end was cut by 5 bases, the J end by 3 bases, with 14 bases between. CDR3 sequence: CASSGGEESYEQYF. The CDR3 coding sequence is TGTGCCAGCAGCGGCGGAGAAGAAAGCTACGAGCAGTACTTC.

Points on this clonotype: Just one base apart from a much larger clone, this may be a read error. The CDR3 DNA reads TGTGCCAGCAGCCCCGACAACGCGAGAACAGATACGCAGTATTTT. Amino acid sequence: CASSPDNARTDTQYF. The chain combines TRBV7-3 with TRBJ2-3; no clear D. Germline V gene lookup returns CDR1 SGHTA and CDR2 FQGTGA. Trimming removed 5 bases from V and 3 bases from J, with 15 bases in between. CDR3 length equals 15 residues.

This clonotype is a singleton in its sample. With a much larger clone just one base away, this may be a read error. The V gene is TRBV7-2, the J gene TRBJ2-1; D gene unclear. The CDR3 sequence is 14 residues long. V shed 1 base and J shed 0 bases, with 4 bases lying between them. Per germline, CDR1 SGHTA and CDR2 FQGNSA. CDR3 sequence (DNA): TGTGCCAGCAGCTTAGAGAACTCCTACAATGAGCAGTTCTTC. Its protein is CASSLENSYNEQFF. Using reference TRBV7-2 and TRBJ2-1 for the parts outside the CDR3, the full variable domain is GAGVSQSPSNKVTEKGKDVELRCDPISGHTALYWYRQSLGQGLEFLIYFQGNSAPDKSGLPSDRFSAERTGGSVSTLTIQRTQQEDSAVYLCASSLENSYNEQFFGPGTRLTVL.

This clonotype occurred many times. This chain links TRBV6-2 or TRBV6-3 with TRBJ2-6; the D is unclear. The germline CDR1 and CDR2 sequences are MNHEY and SVGEGT. CDR3 length: 12 amino acids. Between the trimmed V and J ends, which lost 6 bases and 2 bases, there was a span of 2 bases. Here the CDR3 DNA reads TGTGCCAGCAGCCCTGGGGCCAACGTCCTGACTTTC. It specifies CASSPGANVLTF.

This sequence joins TRBV27 and TRBJ2-1; possible D gene TRBD2, 6 bases. The CDR3 consists of 15 residues. Germline assignment: CDR1 MNHEY and CDR2 SMNVEV (reference sequence). V was shortened by 2 bases and J by 6 bases, with 14 bases between the two germline ends. The CDR3 nucleotides read TGTGCCAGCAGTTTAGGGGCGGGGACCCTCAATGAGCAGTTCTTC. Translation gives CASSLGAGTLNEQFF.

V and J are TRBV18 and TRBJ1-2; 7 bases match TRBD1. Losses at the gene ends were 2 bases for V and 4 bases for J; bases not matched to a gene: 10. Germline V CDR1 and CDR2: KGHSH, LQKENI. The CDR3 spans 16 residues. CDR3 DNA sequence: TGTGCCAGCTCACCAGAAGTAAGGGGGCGCGTCTATGGCTACACCTTC. Translating gives CASSPEVRGRVYGYTF.

The V and J genes are TRBV7-3 and TRBJ2-1; no reliable D call. The germline gives CDR1 SGHTA, CDR2 FQGTGA. Trimming left V 6 bases short and J 8 bases short, with 14 bases between. CDR3 length: 13 amino acids. CDR3 in DNA: TGTGCCAGCAGTCGAAACCCGGCCTATGAGCAGTTCTTC. Its protein is CASSRNPAYEQFF.

This clonotype showed up just once. V gene TRBV20-1 combines with J gene TRBJ2-7, with D unresolved. Trimming took off 2 bases at V and 8 bases at J, with 19 bases between the two ends. CDR1 is DFQATT and CDR2 is SNEGSKA in the germline V gene (reference sequence). CDR3 length equals 14 residues. The CDR3 bases are TGCAGTGCTAGAAACGAAAGAAACGTTTACAAGCAGTACTTC. Its translation is CSARNERNVYKQYF.

To note about this clonotype: This may stem from a read error, because a much larger clone lies one nucleotide away. V gene TRBV12-5 combines with J gene TRBJ2-1, with D possibly being TRBD1 (5 bases). The V gene's germline CDR1 is LGHNT and CDR2 FRNRAP. V lost 4 bases, J lost 9 bases, and 13 bases lay in between. CDR3 length equals 13 residues. The CDR3 is CASGWGRAVEQFF. The CDR3 DNA is TGTGCTAGTGGTTGGGGCAGGGCAGTTGAGCAGTTCTTC.

The chain uses TRBV7-9 and TRBJ2-7; 9 bases are shared with TRBD2. The end of the DNA fits TRBJ2-5 better, so the J call may be wrong. The germline V gene encodes CDR1 SEHNR and CDR2 FQNEAQ (reference sequence). The CDR3 consists of 13 residues. The CDR3 bases are TGTGCCAGCAGCAATAGCGGGAGTGAGACCCAGTACTTC. Its protein is CASSNSGSETQYF.

The chain employs TRBV6-2 or TRBV6-3 and TRBJ2-1, with D unclear. CDR1 is MNHEY, CDR2 SVGEGT, per germline. The V and J ends lost 4 bases and 8 bases respectively, with 12 bases between them. This CDR3 comprises 13 residues. The CDR3 region is CASSSSRVDEQFF. The CDR3 DNA reads as TGTGCCAGCAGTTCTTCTAGGGTCGATGAGCAGTTCTTC.

Regarding this clonotype: Its ends do not fully match the called genes, so a read error is possible. J is TRBJ2-1 and V is TRBV28; D is ambiguous. This CDR3 contains 12 residues. Germline-derived CDR1 and CDR2 are MDHEN and SYDVKM. CDR3 in amino acids: CASSLGYKEQFF. The CDR3 nucleotides are TGTGCCAGCAGTTTGGGTTACAAGGAGCAGTTCTTC.

This chain links TRBV2 with TRBJ2-1; D unresolved. V was shortened by 3 bases and J by 12 bases, with 6 bases between the two germline ends. In germline, CDR1 is SNHLY, CDR2 FYNNEI. The CDR3 is 10 residues long. CDR3 residues: CASSDWGQFF. The CDR3 coding sequence is TGTGCCAGCAGTGACTGGGGGCAGTTCTTC.

The rearrangement uses TRBV7-2 and TRBJ2-7, with D perhaps TRBD2 (6 bases). The germline V and J ends were trimmed by 4 bases and 0 bases, with 28 bases remaining between them. Germline V gene lookup returns CDR1 SGHTA and CDR2 FQGNSA. The CDR3 consists of 20 residues. The CDR3 spells CASSSVGRGSFIRSSYEQYF. The CDR3 DNA sequence: TGTGCCAGCAGCTCCGTGGGGCGGGGTTCCTTTATAAGGAGCTCCTACGAGCAGTACTTC. The full variable domain, completed using reference TRBV7-2 and TRBJ2-7, is GAGVSQSPSNKVTEKGKDVELRCDPISGHTALYWYRQSLGQGLEFLIYFQGNSAPDKSGLPSDRFSAERTGGSVSTLTIQRTQQEDSAVYLCASSSVGRGSFIRSSYEQYFGPGTRLTVT.

V usage is TRBV4-3 and J usage is TRBJ2-5; 10 bases match TRBD2. V shed 4 bases, J shed 2 bases, and the junction held 13 bases outside the gene matches. The CDR3 length is 18 residues. Per germline, CDR1 LGHNA and CDR2 YSLEER. For the CDR3, the DNA is TGCGCCAGCAGCCCCAGGACTAGCGGAGAGGAGGGGCAAGAGACCCAGTACTTC. Its translation is CASSPRTSGEEGQETQYF.

V usage is TRBV20-1 and J usage is TRBJ2-2; D possibly uses TRBD1 or TRBD2 (5 bases each). This CDR3 spans 14 amino acids. Germline CDR1 and CDR2: DFQATT and SNEGSKA (reference sequence). V shed 5 bases and J shed 2 bases, with 12 bases lying between them. The CDR3 protein is CSAGGRTNTGELFF. Written as DNA, the CDR3 is TGCAGTGCTGGGGGACGGACCAACACCGGGGAGCTGTTTTTT.

CDR3 protein: CSARGRRDPNDQPQHF. DNA for the CDR3: TGCAGTGCTAGAGGCCGCAGGGATCCCAACGATCAGCCCCAGCATTTT. The chain recombines TRBV20-1 with TRBJ1-5, with D maybe TRBD1 (5 bases). Per germline, CDR1 DFQATT and CDR2 SNEGSKA (reference sequence). The CDR3 is made up of 16 amino acids. Between the trimmed V and J ends, which lost 1 base and 5 bases, there was a span of 18 bases.

This clonotype was picked up a small number of times. CDR3 sequence reads: CASSRGRQGNEQFF. CDR3 coding DNA: TGTGCCAGCAGTCGCGGGAGACAGGGAAATGAGCAGTTCTTC. This chain joins TRBV6-2 or TRBV6-3 and TRBJ2-1, with D possibly called TRBD1 or TRBD2 (7 bases each). The CDR3 loop spans 14 amino acids. Germline CDR1 reads MNHEY; CDR2 reads SVGEGT. The V gene lost 5 bases and the J gene lost 7 bases, with 15 bases spanning the gap.

The V and J genes are TRBV20-1 and TRBJ2-3, with 7 bases lining up with TRBD2. Germline V gene sequence: CDR1 DFQATT, CDR2 SNEGSKA (reference sequence). There are 14 residues in the CDR3. In DNA form, the CDR3 reads TGCAGCGGGGGTCTAGCGGTTAGCACAGATACGCAGTATTTT. Its protein product is CSGGLAVSTDTQYF.

The chain is built from TRBV24-1 and TRBJ1-3; D is uncertain. This CDR3 comprises 14 residues. Trimming left V 5 bases short and J 0 bases short, with 7 bases between. Germline V gives CDR1 KGHDR, CDR2 SFDVKD. In DNA form, the CDR3 reads TGTGCCACCAGTGGGGTCAACTCTGGAAACACCATATATTTT. Translated: CATSGVNSGNTIYF.

The rearrangement links TRBV2 to TRBJ1-1; no definite D call. The germline gives CDR1 SNHLY, CDR2 FYNNEI. The V end was cut by 8 bases, the J end by 10 bases, with 17 bases between. The CDR3 is made up of 12 amino acids. The CDR3 here is CASQEDPFGAFF. The CDR3 bases are TGTGCCAGCCAAGAGGATCCATTTGGAGCTTTCTTT.

V usage is TRBV7-2 and J usage is TRBJ1-5; D gene unclear. Germline lookup yields CDR1 SGHTA and CDR2 FQGNSA. The length of the CDR3 is 15 residues. Trimming took off 5 bases at V and 1 base at J, with 12 bases between the two ends. DNA of the CDR3: TGTGCCAGCAGCCCCTACACCACGAGCAATCAGCCCCAGCATTTT. Residues: CASSPYTTSNQPQHF.

CDR3 bases: TGTGCCAGCAGCTTAGAGGCAGGGGGCTACACCGGGGAGCTGTTTTTT. Translation gives CASSLEAGGYTGELFF. This sequence joins TRBV5-6 and TRBJ2-2; 8 bases map to TRBD1. The CDR3 contains 16 residues. From germline, CDR1 is SGHDT and CDR2 YYEEEE. V lost 2 bases, J lost 3 bases, and 6 bases stayed unmatched.

The sample holds many counts of this clonotype. The rearrangement uses TRBV5-1 and TRBJ1-4; D not resolved. This CDR3 is 15 amino acids long. The V end was cut by 2 bases, the J end by 3 bases, with 11 bases between. Germline CDR1 is SGHRS and CDR2 is YFSETQ. This chain's CDR3 is CASSFGSWANEKLFF. CDR3 coding DNA: TGCGCCAGCAGCTTCGGGAGTTGGGCTAATGAAAAACTGTTTTTT.

This clonotype appeared a few times. The chain is built from TRBV20-1 and TRBJ2-3; 7 positions match TRBD2. Trimming at V came to 5 bases and at J to 4 bases, leaving 12 bases not matched to a gene. The germline gives CDR1 DFQATT, CDR2 SNEGSKA (reference sequence). CDR3 length equals 15 residues. The CDR3 sequence: CSAAWERGPPDTQYF. The CDR3 bases are TGCAGTGCTGCGTGGGAGCGGGGACCCCCAGATACGCAGTATTTT.

This chain joins TRBV7-2 and TRBJ1-2, with D possibly matching TRBD1 (5 bases). CDR1 is SGHTA, CDR2 FQGNSA, per germline. This CDR3 is built from 15 residues. Trimming cost V 5 bases and J 8 bases, with 21 bases left between them. In nucleotides, the CDR3 is TGTGCCAGCAGCCCGATCGTGGGGCAGGGTTACGGCTACACCTTC. Protein product: CASSPIVGQGYGYTF.

The chain is built from TRBV12-3 or TRBV12-4 and TRBJ2-3; 11 positions match TRBD2. The CDR3 spans 14 residues. The V gene end was trimmed by 5 bases and the J gene end by 5 bases; junction bases not matched to a gene: 3. CDR3 sequence reads: CASSVLAGGDTQYF. As DNA, the CDR3 is TGTGCCAGCAGTGTGCTAGCGGGAGGAGATACGCAGTATTTT.

The chain recombines TRBV12-3 or TRBV12-4 with TRBJ1-4; D might be TRBD1 (6 bases). V was clipped by 6 bases and J by 6 bases, with 14 bases between them. This CDR3 comprises 14 residues. CDR3 coding DNA: TGTGCCAGCAGCCTCGCGGGGGGCGATGAAAAACTGTTTTTT. This gives the protein CASSLAGGDEKLFF.